The 18 T cell receptor beta chains presented below share a single source sample, sequenced in a study of molecular identifiers for immune sequencing clone quantification. TCRdb called the PCR reads again in MiXCR, with one record for every CDR3 protein. The data contain 63,000 or so distinct CDR3 sequences, about a sixth of them seen just once; the ten biggest clones take up 1.5%. The sample comprised naive CD8+ T cells from blood, with Jurkat cell RNA spiked in. Subset described: FACS-sorted CD8+CD4-CCR7+CD45RA+ naive T cells. These receptors originate from a human donor in good health. Some libraries in this study had Jurkat cell RNA spiked in.

As to this clonotype: The conserved final phenylalanine or tryptophan is absent from the CDR3, which likely points to a read error. The CDR3: CASSPSASGGSSYEQYL. CDR3 nucleotide sequence: TGCGCCAGCAGCCCTTCGGCCTCGGGAGGGTCGTCCTACGAGCAGTACCTC. The J gene is TRBJ2-7, the V gene TRBV5-1, with TRBD2 matching over 8 bases. The length of the CDR3 is 17 residues. Per the germline V gene, CDR1 is SGHRS and CDR2 is YFSETQ. V gave up 4 bases and J gave up 1 base; unmatched junction bases: 13.

This clonotype was counted many times. The chain has TRBV11-2 and TRBJ2-7; 10 bases are shared with TRBD1. Per germline, CDR1 SGHAT and CDR2 FQNNGV. The CDR3 has 16 amino acids. Losses at the gene ends were 5 bases for V and 4 bases for J; bases not matched to a gene: 11. CDR3 sequence reads: CASSPVPGDRGYEQYF. The CDR3 region has the DNA TGTGCCAGCAGCCCCGTACCAGGGGACAGGGGTTACGAGCAGTACTTC. Based on the CDR3 plus reference TRBV11-2 and TRBJ2-7, the full variable domain is EAGVAQSPRYKIIEKRQSVAFWCNPISGHATLYWYQQILGQGPKLLIQFQNNGVVDDSQLPKDRFSAERLKGVDSTLKIQPAKLEDSAVYLCASSPVPGDRGYEQYFGPGTRLTVT.

This clonotype has ten or more counts. V usage is TRBV2 and J usage is TRBJ2-3; D is undetermined. CDR1 and CDR2 from the germline V gene are SNHLY and FYNNEI. The CDR3 consists of 15 residues. For the CDR3, the DNA is TGTGCTAAACAAGGGTCTGCATCCCTTGGGGATACGCAGTATTTT. It is translated as CAKQGSASLGDTQYF.

This clonotype was observed many times. The chain joins TRBV30 to TRBJ2-1; 12 positions match TRBD2. CDR1 and CDR2 from the germline V gene are GTSNPN and SVGIG (reference sequence). The CDR3 is 14 residues long. With V trimmed by 5 bases and J by 4 bases, 3 bases remained unmatched. CDR3 DNA sequence: TGTGCCTGGGGGACTAGCGGGCTTTACAATGAGCAGTTCTTC. It codes for CAWGTSGLYNEQFF. Together with reference TRBV30 and TRBJ2-1, the CDR3 gives the full variable domain: SQTIHQWPATLVQPVGSPLSLECTVEGTSNPNLYWYRQAAGRGLQLLFYSVGIGQISSEVPQNLSASRPQDRQFILSSKKLLLSDSGFYLCAWGTSGLYNEQFFGPGTRLTVL.

This clonotype has a count of ten or more. The rearrangement links TRBV3-1 to TRBJ2-1; 8 bases agree with TRBD2. The V gene end was trimmed by 4 bases and the J gene end by 6 bases; junction bases not matched to a gene: 8. CDR3 size: 15 residues. The germline gives CDR1 LGHDT, CDR2 YNNKEL (reference sequence). The CDR3 DNA follows: TGTGCCAGCAGCCTCCCAGCGGGAGCGTCCAATGAGCAGTTCTTC. Translated, it gives CASSLPAGASNEQFF.

This clonotype was seen at least ten times. The chain joins TRBV6-5 to TRBJ2-5; the D gene is possibly TRBD2 (7 bases). V gave up 3 bases and J gave up 5 bases, with 16 bases separating them. Germline V gene data show CDR1 as MNHEY and CDR2 as SVGAGI. CDR3 size: 15 residues. The CDR3 region has the DNA TGTGCCAGCAGTTATCGGTCGTCGGGGGGCGAGACCCAGTACTTC. It codes for CASSYRSSGGETQYF.

In this sample, this clonotype turned up many times. The chain couples TRBV4-1 to TRBJ1-3, with D perhaps matching TRBD1 (5 bases). This CDR3 is built from 16 residues. The V and J ends lost 1 base and 6 bases respectively, with 16 bases between them. The germline CDR1 and CDR2 sequences are MGHRA and YSYEKL. The CDR3 nucleotides read TGCGCCAGCAGCCAAGTTTCCCTACAGGAGGCAAACACCATATATTTT. This translates into CASSQVSLQEANTIYF.

This clonotype occurred many times. The chain combines TRBV7-8 with TRBJ1-6; D ambiguous. The CDR3 consists of 16 residues. Germline V lookup: CDR1 SGHVS, CDR2 FQNEAQ. The V and J ends lost 1 base and 8 bases respectively, with 15 bases between them. The CDR3: CASSLVGVQTHSPLHF. The DNA of the CDR3 is TGTGCCAGCAGCTTAGTCGGCGTCCAAACCCATTCACCCCTCCACTTT. Full variable domain (missing parts from reference TRBV7-8 and TRBJ1-6): GAGVSQSPRYKVAKRGQDVALRCDPISGHVSLFWYQQALGQGPEFLTYFQNEAQLDKSGLPSDRFFAERPEGSVSTLKIQRTQQEDSAVYLCASSLVGVQTHSPLHFGNGTRLTVT.

As regards this clonotype: It may be a read error: a sequence one base away is much more abundant. V and J are TRBV30 and TRBJ2-7; 10 bases match TRBD1. Germline CDR1 and CDR2: GTSNPN and SVGIG (reference sequence). The CDR3 sequence is 14 residues long. Unmatched junction bases numbered 16, after V lost 8 bases and J lost 9 bases. In DNA, the CDR3 is TGTGCCGGAGGGTATGAGACAGGGGGCCTCGGGCAGTACTTC. Protein sequence: CAGGYETGGLGQYF.

This clonotype was seen at least ten times. This chain links TRBV5-1 with TRBJ2-7; TRBD2 matches 7 bases. Looked up from germline, CDR1 is SGHRS and CDR2 is YFSETQ. Trimming cost V 0 bases and J 2 bases; bases outside gene matches: 5. This CDR3 comprises 15 residues. The DNA of the CDR3 is TGCGCCAGCAGCTTGGCCGCCGGGAGGCCCTACGAGCAGTACTTC. Translating it yields CASSLAAGRPYEQYF.

This clonotype was seen ten or more times. V gene TRBV11-3 combines with J gene TRBJ2-3; a weak D match, TRBD2 (5 bases). The V gene's germline CDR1 is SGHNT and CDR2 YENEEA. The CDR3 is made up of 15 amino acids. V shed 2 bases and J shed 6 bases, with 15 bases lying between them. Here the CDR3 reads CASSLLAGPRDTQYF. CDR3 nucleotides: TGTGCCAGCAGCTTACTAGCCGGACCCAGGGATACGCAGTATTTT.

This clonotype was recorded many times. The chain links TRBV6-2 or TRBV6-3 to TRBJ1-5; 8 positions agree with TRBD1. V lost 6 bases to trimming and J lost 2 bases; unmatched junction nucleotides: 6. Germline values: CDR1 MNHEY, CDR2 SVGEGT. The CDR3 extends over 15 amino acids. CDR3 DNA sequence: TGTGCCAGCAGCCCCAGGGGGCTTGGCAATCAGCCCCAGCATTTT. This encodes CASSPRGLGNQPQHF.

About this clonotype itself: This may arise from a read error, as a much more abundant clone is one base away. The rearrangement uses TRBV27 and TRBJ1-5; D is perhaps TRBD1 (5 bases). The CDR3 consists of 14 residues. V was trimmed by 8 bases and J by 6 bases, leaving 17 bases between them. Germline assignment: CDR1 MNHEY and CDR2 SMNVEV (reference sequence). DNA of the CDR3: TGTGCCAGCTCCCTTGGGGGGTGTAGTCAGCCCCAGCATTTT. Translation gives CASSLGGCSQPQHF.

There are many counts of this clonotype. The rearrangement uses TRBV28 and TRBJ2-7; no firm D call. Germline V gene data show CDR1 as MDHEN and CDR2 as SYDVKM. V dropped 3 bases and J dropped 2 bases, with 8 bases sitting between them. This CDR3 comprises 13 residues. Here the CDR3 DNA reads TGTGCCAGCAGTTTTGCCGGCCCCTACGAGCAGTACTTC. As protein: CASSFAGPYEQYF.

On this clonotype itself: This sequence may be a read error, since a much larger clone differs from it by one base. J is TRBJ2-7 and V is TRBV29-1, with D hard to call. The germline CDR1 and CDR2 sequences are SQVTM and ANQGSEA. The CDR3 length is 12 residues. The V end lost 3 bases, the J end lost 4 bases, and 10 bases lay between the germline ends. This chain's CDR3 is CSVDDQRYEQYF. The CDR3 DNA sequence: TGCAGCGTTGATGATCAGAGATACGAGCAGTACTTC.

At least ten counts were recorded for this clonotype. The rearrangement joins TRBV6-5 to TRBJ2-3; D is ambiguous. The CDR3 has 14 amino acids. The germline V gene encodes CDR1 MNHEY and CDR2 SVGAGI. Trimming took off 2 bases at V and 2 bases at J, with 8 bases between the two ends. The CDR3 here is CASSYDRITDTQYF. For the CDR3, the DNA is TGTGCCAGCAGTTACGACCGGATCACAGATACGCAGTATTTT.

The chain combines TRBV7-9 with TRBJ2-1; D call uncertain. V lost 2 bases and J lost 9, with 8 bases in between. The V gene's germline CDR1 is SEHNR and CDR2 FQNEAQ (reference sequence). CDR3 size: 12 residues. DNA of the CDR3: TGTGCCAGCAGCTTATTACCGGGTGAGCAGTTCTTC. Its translation: CASSLLPGEQFF.

This clonotype occurred many times. The V gene is TRBV28, the J gene TRBJ2-5; 9 bases line up with TRBD1. The V gene end was trimmed by 5 bases and the J gene end by 8 bases; junction bases not matched to a gene: 6. The CDR3 has 13 residues. Per germline, CDR1 MDHEN and CDR2 SYDVKM. The CDR3 sequence is CASSTDRGFTQYF. DNA of the CDR3: TGTGCCAGCAGTACCGACAGGGGGTTCACCCAGTACTTC.